Below, one TCR beta chain is given with its context. Trimming at V came to 5 bases and at J to 8 bases, leaving 3 bases not matched to a gene. The CDR3 loop spans 13 amino acids. Symptom resolution, clearance, or two negative PCRs marked the recovered donors of Cohort 3. The data were obtained in a study of blood T cell repertoires in COVID-19. Across the whole study: COVID-19 samples, acute and convalescent, were from the United States, Italy and Spain. Nucleic acid was either cDNA or gDNA, and it came from T cells, B-cell-depleted T cells, or PBMCs.

Authors' methods: Reference gene primer amplification gave nucleated cell count estimates. Only in-frame clones appear in the TCRdb table, and some are missing; sequencing was by immunoSEQ multiplex PCR. V, J and clone size were drawn from that table, and D and trimming were deduced from the DNA. The repertoire holds over 300,000 clones, 85% to 90% seen once, with 8.5% to 12% in the top ten. The receptor comes from a woman aged 18-29 years who had recovered from COVID-19. The sample taken for sequencing was PBMCs or T cells enriched from blood (not recorded which). This chain links TRBV12-3 or TRBV12-4 with TRBJ2-2; the match to TRBD1 covers 9 bases. Here the CDR3 DNA reads TGTGCCAGCAGTCCACAGGGGGCGGGGGAGCTGTTTTTT. Its translation is CASSPQGAGELFF.